This T cell receptor beta chain emerged from a study of T cells in localized non-small cell lung cancer. Study conclusions and caveats: A median approximately 57 of the top 100 tumor clones appeared in adjacent lung. Only one tumor region went through sequencing, so heterogeneity may still be there. Uninvolved adjacent lung had the highest recorded T cell clonality, with tumor below it. Elevated blood T cell density was associated with longer overall survival.

TCRdb's table, derived via immunoSEQ multiplex PCR, lists solely in-frame clones and lacks some. This sample yields about 59,000 clones, of which around 90% are seen a single time; around 20% belongs to the top ten. Of note for this clone: Its specificity is unknown.

V was clipped by 2 bases and J by 4 bases, with 13 bases between them. The CDR3 is made up of 15 amino acids. Germline lookup yields CDR1 SGHNT and CDR2 YYREEE (reference sequence). This clonotype was sampled from a man between 40 and 75 years old with stage I squamous cell lung carcinoma. The rearrangement links TRBV5-4 to TRBJ1-3, with D possibly matching TRBD1 (5 bases). The material sequenced was peripheral blood, taken before any cancer treatment. CDR3 DNA sequence: TGTGCCAGCAGCTTAATGGGGGTGATAGGAAACACCATATATTTT. Encoded protein: CASSLMGVIGNTIYF.